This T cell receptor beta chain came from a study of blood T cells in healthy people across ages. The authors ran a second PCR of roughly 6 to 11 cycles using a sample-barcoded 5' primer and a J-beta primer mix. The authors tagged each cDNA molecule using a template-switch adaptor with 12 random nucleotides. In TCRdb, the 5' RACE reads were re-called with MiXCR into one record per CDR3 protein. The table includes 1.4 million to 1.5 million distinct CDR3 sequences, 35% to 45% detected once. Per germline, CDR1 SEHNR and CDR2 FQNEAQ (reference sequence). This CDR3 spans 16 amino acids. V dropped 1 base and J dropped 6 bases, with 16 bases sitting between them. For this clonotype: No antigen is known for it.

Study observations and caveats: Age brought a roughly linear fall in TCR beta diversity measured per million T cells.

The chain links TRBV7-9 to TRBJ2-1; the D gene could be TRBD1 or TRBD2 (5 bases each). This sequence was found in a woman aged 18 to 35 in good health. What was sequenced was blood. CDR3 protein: CASSLDWDLLGNEQFF. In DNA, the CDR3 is TGTGCCAGCAGCTTAGACTGGGACCTCCTGGGCAATGAGCAGTTCTTC.